This TCR beta chain was retrieved from a study of long-term antiretroviral therapy in people with HIV. Across the study: It was about a decade before the 2015 immediate-ART recommendation that the earliest samples were taken.

The CDR3 runs 13 residues. CDR1 is MNHEY and CDR2 is SVGAGI in the germline V gene. The trim removed 6 bases at V and 6 bases at J, leaving 8 bases unmatched. With survey level as its setting, the immunoSEQ assay was v3.0. Assay used: immunoSEQ multiplex PCR; TCRdb lists only in-frame clones, some missing. The sample has approximately 24,000 clones, roughly 94% seen once. General study findings and limits: Repertoire dominance by clones expanded before ART was seen at all time points. It was not possible to obtain data on ART adherence, viral resistance or therapy changes.

None of the participants with HIV were treated outside the United States. To note about this clone: The antigen is not known.

The source is a woman in her forties or fifties with HIV. The chain is built from TRBV6-5 and TRBJ2-7; 7 positions agree with TRBD1. This specimen was unsorted PBMCs, taken just over 4.8 years after starting antiretroviral therapy. The CDR3 DNA is TGTGCCAGCAGCTTTACCCCAGGGGGCGAGCAGTACTTC. It encodes CASSFTPGGEQYF.